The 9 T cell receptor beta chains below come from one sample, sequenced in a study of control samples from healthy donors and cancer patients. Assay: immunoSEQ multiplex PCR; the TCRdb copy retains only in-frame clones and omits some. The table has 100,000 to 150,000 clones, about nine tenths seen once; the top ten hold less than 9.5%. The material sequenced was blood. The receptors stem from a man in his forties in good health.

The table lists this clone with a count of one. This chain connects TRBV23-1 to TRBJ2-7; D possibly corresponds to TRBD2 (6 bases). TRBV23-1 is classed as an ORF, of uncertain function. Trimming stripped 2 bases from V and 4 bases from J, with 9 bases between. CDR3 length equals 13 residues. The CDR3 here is CASSQAGQYEQYF. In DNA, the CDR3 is TGCGCCAGCAGTCAAGCGGGGCAGTACGAGCAGTACTTC.

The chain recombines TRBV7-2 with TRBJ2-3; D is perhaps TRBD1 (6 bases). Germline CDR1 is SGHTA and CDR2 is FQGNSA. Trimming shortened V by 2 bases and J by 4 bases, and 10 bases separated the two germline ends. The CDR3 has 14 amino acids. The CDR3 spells CASSLSQGPDTQYF. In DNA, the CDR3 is TGTGCCAGCAGCTTATCGCAGGGGCCAGATACGCAGTATTTT.

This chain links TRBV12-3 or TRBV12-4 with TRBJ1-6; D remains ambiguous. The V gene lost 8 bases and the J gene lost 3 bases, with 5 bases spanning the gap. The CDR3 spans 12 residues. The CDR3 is CASSSYNSPLHF. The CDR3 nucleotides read TGTGCCAGCTCCAGCTATAATTCACCCCTCCACTTT.

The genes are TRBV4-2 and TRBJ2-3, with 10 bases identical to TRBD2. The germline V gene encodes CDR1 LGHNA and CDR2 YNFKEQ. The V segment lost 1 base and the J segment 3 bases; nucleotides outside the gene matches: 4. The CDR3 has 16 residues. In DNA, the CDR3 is TGTGCCAGCAGCCAAGGTAGCGGGGGGTGGACAGATACGCAGTATTTT. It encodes CASSQGSGGWTDTQYF.

DNA for the CDR3: TGCGCCAGCAGCCAAGATTTCGGGACAGGGAGCTACCTTCGTGAGCAGTACTTC. Protein sequence: CASSQDFGTGSYLREQYF. The rearrangement links TRBV4-3 to TRBJ2-7; 9 bases align to TRBD1. The V gene's germline CDR1 is LGHNA and CDR2 YSLEER. The junction had 16 bases not matched to a gene; V was cut back by 0 bases and J by 7 bases. This CDR3 is built from 18 residues.

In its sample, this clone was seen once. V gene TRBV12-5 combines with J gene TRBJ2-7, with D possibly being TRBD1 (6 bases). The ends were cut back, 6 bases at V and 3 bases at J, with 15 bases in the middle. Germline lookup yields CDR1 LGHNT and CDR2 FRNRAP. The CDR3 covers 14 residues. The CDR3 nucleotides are TGTGCTAGTGGAAACCGGGACACCCACTACGAGCAGTACTTC. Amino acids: CASGNRDTHYEQYF.

The CDR3 spells CASSYRLAGGTGELFF. The CDR3 coding sequence is TGTGCCAGCAGCTACCGACTAGCGGGGGGAACCGGGGAGCTGTTTTTT. The chain couples TRBV7-2 to TRBJ2-2, with 13 bases lining up with TRBD2. The CDR3 is made up of 16 amino acids. V gave up 4 bases and J gave up 5 bases; unmatched junction bases: 4. Germline CDR1 and CDR2: SGHTA and FQGNSA.

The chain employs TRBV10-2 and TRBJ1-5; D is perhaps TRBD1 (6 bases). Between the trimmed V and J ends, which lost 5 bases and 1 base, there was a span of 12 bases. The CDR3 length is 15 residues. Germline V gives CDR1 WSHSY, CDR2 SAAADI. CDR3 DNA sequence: TGCGCCAGCAGTTTACAGGGATGGAGCAATCAGCCCCAGCATTTT. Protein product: CASSLQGWSNQPQHF.

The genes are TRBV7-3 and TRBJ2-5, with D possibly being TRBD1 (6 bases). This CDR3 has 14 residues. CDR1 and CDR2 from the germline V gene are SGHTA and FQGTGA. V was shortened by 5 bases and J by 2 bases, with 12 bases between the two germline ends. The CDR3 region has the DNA TGTGCCAGCAGCAATGGACAGCCTCAAGAGACCCAGTACTTC. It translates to CASSNGQPQETQYF. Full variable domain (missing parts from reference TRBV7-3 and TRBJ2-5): GAGVSQTPSNKVTEKGKYVELRCDPISGHTALYWYRQSLGQGPEFLIYFQGTGAADDSGLPNDRFFAVRPEGSVSTLKIQRTERGDSAVYLCASSNGQPQETQYFGPGTRLLVL.